This TCR beta chain is from a study of human T cells and chemical hapten exposure. This clonotype was seen at least ten times. Its antigen is as yet unknown. Findings and caveats of the study: Large CDR3 similarity clusters arose significantly more often from expanded TCRs than from controls.

Using its own MiXCR run on the RACE reads, TCRdb lists one record per CDR3 protein. Found here are a few hundred thousand distinct CDR3 sequences, about 6% of them singletons; the top ten hold about 5%. This sample's time point: patch test 2, 6 weeks after DPC sensitization. As to treatment: therapeutic diphenylcyclopropenone sensitization with weekly scalp DPC. Trimming stripped 2 bases from V and 7 bases from J, with 11 bases between. CDR3 size: 13 residues. The receptor's source is a woman in her late teens or twenties with alopecia areata. Some clones in this sample may be carry-over from other donors' samples. Material: whole blood, obtained in connection with sensitization to the hapten diphenylcyclopropenone (DPC). The chain couples TRBV12-3 or TRBV12-4 to TRBJ1-2, with a tentative D call TRBD1 (5 bases). In DNA, the CDR3 is TGTGCCAGCAGTTTAAACGGGGGTAGTGGCTACACCTTC. Its protein product is CASSLNGGSGYTF.